A selection of T cell receptor beta chains follows, all from one sample in a study of cytomegalovirus exposure and HLA in healthy donors. TCRdb keeps only in-frame clones here, not all; method: immunoSEQ multiplex PCR. The sample records more than 95,000 clones, around 10% being singletons. Sequences were obtained from PBMCs. These receptors all come from a man in his forties or fifties in good health and CMV-seropositive. Each CDR3 is given with its conserved first and last residue. The order of the fields is J gene, V gene, D gene, clone size, CDR3 length, CDR3 protein, CDR3 DNA. A D gene is named only where the DNA matches it firmly. The size entry is marked missing in some rows and otherwise reads once, few, many or a size class.

TRBJ1-4	TRBV19	.	.	11	CASSLGEKLFF	TGTGCCAGTTCACTTGGTGAAAAACTGTTTTTT
TRBJ2-1	TRBV2	.	.	23	CASSVGVRFGGSGHLSSYNEQFF	TGTGCCAGCAGTGTGGGGGTAAGGTTCGGTGGTAGCGGACATCTTAGCTCCTACAATGAGCAGTTCTTC
TRBJ1-5	TRBV4-3	.	few	16	CASSQDGGRGNQPQHF	TGCGCCAGCAGCCAAGATGGGGGCAGGGGCAATCAGCCCCAGCATTTT
TRBJ1-3	TRBV27	.	.	17	CASSSKFIVSVGNTIYF	TGTGCCAGCAGTTCGAAGTTTATAGTCAGCGTGGGAAACACCATATATTTT
TRBJ1-1	TRBV18	TRBD1	few	16	CASSPSWDRANTEAFF	TGTGCCAGCTCACCGAGCTGGGACAGGGCGAACACTGAAGCTTTCTTT
TRBJ2-2	TRBV6-1	.	.	13	CASSSGRTGELFF	TGTGCCAGCAGTTCAGGGCGCACCGGGGAGCTGTTTTTT
TRBJ2-1	TRBV5-6	TRBD2	.	15	CASSSLAGAGNEQFF	TGTGCCAGCAGCTCTTTAGCGGGAGCCGGGAATGAGCAGTTCTTC
TRBJ2-1	TRBV2	TRBD1	few	15	CASSFTGVSNNEQFF	TGTGCCAGCAGTTTTACAGGGGTCTCCAACAATGAGCAGTTCTTC
TRBJ2-3	TRBV9	.	.	12	CASSEPSDTQYF	TGTGCCAGCAGCGAGCCATCTGATACGCAGTATTTT
TRBJ1-2	TRBV2	TRBD1	.	15	CASTKPGQGARGYTF	TGTGCCAGCACAAAGCCGGGACAGGGGGCGCGTGGCTACACCTTC
TRBJ1-4	TRBV11-2	.	.	12	CASRGLNEKLFF	TGTGCCAGCCGAGGGTTGAATGAAAAACTGTTTTTT
TRBJ2-2	TRBV11-2	.	.	13	CASNLRSTGELFF	TGTGCCAGCAATTTGCGATCCACCGGGGAGCTGTTTTTT
TRBJ1-5	TRBV19	TRBD1	.	15	CASSSGTGENQPQHF	TGTGCCAGTAGTTCCGGGACAGGGGAAAATCAGCCCCAGCATTTT
TRBJ2-7	TRBV18	.	.	15	CASSPPGPGAHEQYF	TGTGCCAGCTCACCACCAGGGCCAGGGGCCCACGAGCAGTACTTC
TRBJ2-7	TRBV4-2	.	few	12	CASSQAYNEQYF	TGTGCCAGCAGCCAAGCCTATAACGAGCAGTACTTC
TRBJ2-5	TRBV5-4	TRBD1	.	14	CASRSGQGRGEQYF	TGTGCCAGCAGGTCGGGACAGGGCCGAGGGGAGCAGTACTTC
TRBJ1-1	TRBV11-3	.	few	12	CASSLTGTEAFF	TGTGCCAGCAGCCTTACAGGGACTGAAGCTTTCTTT
TRBJ2-7	TRBV7-9	TRBD2	few	15	CASSLGLAGGYEQYF	TGTGCCAGCAGCTTAGGCTTAGCGGGAGGCTACGAGCAGTACTTC
TRBJ2-7	TRBV13	.	few	14	CASSLAGGAYEQYF	TGTGCCAGCAGCTTAGCTGGCGGGGCCTACGAGCAGTACTTC
TRBJ2-1	TRBV6-1	.	.	15	CASSALGHLINEQFF	TGTGCCAGCAGCGCCTTAGGACACCTCATCAATGAGCAGTTCTTC
TRBJ2-2	TRBV7-8	.	few	14	CASSLGEITGELFF	TGTGCCAGCAGCTTAGGCGAAATCACCGGGGAGCTGTTTTTT
TRBJ2-7	TRBV29-1	TRBD2	few	13	CSVLAGGSYEQYF	TGCAGCGTGCTAGCGGGAGGCTCCTACGAGCAGTACTTC
TRBJ2-7	TRBV7-9	TRBD2	few	15	CASSELAGGRREQYF	TGTGCCAGCAGCGAATTAGCGGGAGGTCGACGGGAGCAGTACTTC
TRBJ2-7	TRBV6-5	.	.	14	CASSSRDITYEQYF	TGTGCCAGCAGTTCCCGGGACATAACCTACGAGCAGTACTTC
TRBJ2-7	TRBV15	TRBD1	few	15	CATSRGPGQAYEQYF	TGTGCCACCAGCAGAGGACCGGGACAGGCTTACGAGCAGTACTTC
TRBJ1-1	TRBV7-2	.	.	13	CASGQQSAAEAFF	TGTGCCAGCGGCCAACAAAGCGCCGCTGAAGCTTTCTTT
TRBJ2-1	TRBV7-2	.	few	14	CASSAARDTNEQFF	TGTGCCAGCAGCGCAGCCCGGGACACTAATGAGCAGTTCTTC
TRBJ2-1	TRBV19	TRBD2	.	15	CASSIGTSGSNEQFF	TGTGCCAGTAGTATAGGGACTAGCGGGAGTAATGAGCAGTTCTTC
TRBJ1-4	TRBV11-2	.	few	14	CASSSGQFNEKLFF	TGTGCCAGCAGCTCCGGACAGTTTAATGAAAAACTGTTTTTT
TRBJ2-5	TRBV6-6	TRBD2	few	15	CATVVVGGFRETQYF	TGTGCCACCGTGGTCGTCGGGGGGTTCCGAGAGACCCAGTACTTC
TRBJ2-1	TRBV6-1	TRBD1	.	14	CASTDRGPYNEQFF	TGTGCCAGCACAGACAGGGGCCCGTACAATGAGCAGTTCTTC
TRBJ2-3	TRBV7-3	.	few	14	CASSSRAGTDTQYF	TGTGCCAGCAGCTCGAGGGCCGGTACAGATACGCAGTATTTT
TRBJ2-1	TRBV7-9	.	few	17	CASSSPWDGEVDNEQFF	TGTGCCAGCAGCTCCCCCTGGGACGGGGAGGTCGACAATGAGCAGTTCTTC
TRBJ2-1	TRBV9	TRBD2	.	14	CASSVAVGRNEQFF	TGTGCCAGCAGCGTAGCCGTCGGGAGGAATGAGCAGTTCTTC
TRBJ2-7	TRBV5-1	TRBD2	few	16	CASSLAGLAATYEQYF	TGCGCCAGCAGCTTGGCCGGACTAGCGGCGACCTACGAGCAGTACTTC
TRBJ2-1	TRBV6-1	.	few	14	CASISVLRVNEQFF	TGTGCCAGCATAAGTGTTTTGAGGGTCAATGAGCAGTTCTTC
TRBJ1-1	TRBV6-6	TRBD1	.	14	CASSATGLGTEAFF	TGTGCCAGCAGCGCGACAGGGCTGGGCACTGAAGCTTTCTTT
TRBJ2-2	TRBV11-3	.	few	14	CASSLTVNTGELFF	TGTGCCAGCAGCCTGACAGTCAACACCGGGGAGCTGTTTTTT
TRBJ2-1	TRBV4-1	TRBD2	few	16	CASSALAGSSYNEQFF	TGCGCCAGCAGCGCACTAGCGGGGAGCTCCTACAATGAGCAGTTCTTC
TRBJ1-2	TRBV7-9	TRBD1	few	16	CASSAPDRPTNYGYTF	TGTGCCAGCAGCGCCCCGGACAGGCCGACTAACTATGGCTACACCTTC
TRBJ2-7	TRBV12-5	.	few	14	CASGLDPGAVEQYF	TGTGCTAGTGGTTTGGATCCGGGAGCGGTCGAGCAGTACTTC
TRBJ1-5	TRBV2	TRBD1	.	15	CASRDRVWSNQPQHF	TGTGCCAGCAGAGACAGGGTCTGGAGCAATCAGCCCCAGCATTTT
TRBJ2-7	TRBV5-1	.	.	23	CASSLRYRTGANVSIAGRPEQYF	TGCGCCAGCAGCTTAAGATATAGGACAGGGGCGAACGTCTCCATAGCGGGAAGGCCCGAGCAGTACTTC
TRBJ2-4	TRBV5-6	.	few	13	CASSLVGANIQYF	TGTGCCAGCAGCTTGGTAGGGGCAAACATTCAGTACTTC
TRBJ2-1	TRBV4-3	.	few	18	CASSQEEGWGLFNNEQFF	TGCGCCAGCAGCCAAGAAGAAGGTTGGGGGCTGTTCAACAATGAGCAGTTCTTC
TRBJ2-7	TRBV20-1	.	few	10	CSLSRHEQYF	TGCAGCCTGTCTAGGCACGAGCAGTACTTC
TRBJ2-3	TRBV6-1	.	.	11	CASSAVDTQYF	TGTGCCAGCAGTGCTGTCGATACGCAGTATTTT
TRBJ2-2	TRBV27	TRBD2	.	16	CASSSLSGRGIGELFF	TGTGCCAGCAGTTCCCTTAGCGGGAGGGGGATCGGGGAGCTGTTTTTT
TRBJ2-3	TRBV2	.	few	15	CASTNRQGVTDTQYF	TGTGCCAGCACTAATCGGCAGGGTGTCACAGATACGCAGTATTTT
TRBJ2-7	TRBV29-1	.	few	11	CSVGWGHEQYF	TGCAGCGTCGGGTGGGGGCACGAGCAGTACTTC